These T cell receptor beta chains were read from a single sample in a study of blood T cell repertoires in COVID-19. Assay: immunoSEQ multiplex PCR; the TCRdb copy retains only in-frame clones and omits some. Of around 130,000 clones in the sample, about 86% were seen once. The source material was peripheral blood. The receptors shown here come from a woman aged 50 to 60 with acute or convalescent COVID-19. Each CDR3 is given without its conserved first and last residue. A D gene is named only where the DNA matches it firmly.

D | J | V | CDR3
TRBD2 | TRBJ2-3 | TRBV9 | ASSARTSGTDTQY
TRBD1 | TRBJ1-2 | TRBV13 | ASSLDGLRGQMGGYT
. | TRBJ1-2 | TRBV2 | TSSAAGSVASRYT
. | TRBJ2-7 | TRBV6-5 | ASSPAGLRGEQY
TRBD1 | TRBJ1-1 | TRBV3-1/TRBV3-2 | ASSRLGGADTEAF
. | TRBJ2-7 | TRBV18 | ASSPPGTYEQY
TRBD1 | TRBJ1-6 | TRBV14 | ASSQQTGDNSPLH
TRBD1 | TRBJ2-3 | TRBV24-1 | ATSNRQGSSTDTQY
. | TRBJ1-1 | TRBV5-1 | ASSLKGGGSTEAF
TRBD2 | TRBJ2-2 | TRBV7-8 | ASTQPGLAGRGELF
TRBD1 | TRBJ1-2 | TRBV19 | ASSTLQGAINGYT
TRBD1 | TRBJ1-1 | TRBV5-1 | ASSATGVNTEAF
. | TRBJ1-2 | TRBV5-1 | ASSSSEMWSNYGYT
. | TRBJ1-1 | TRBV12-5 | ASGLVLQGPPAEAF
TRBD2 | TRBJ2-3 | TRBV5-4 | ASSSGTSGGRLSDTQY
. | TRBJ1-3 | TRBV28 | ASSLGQGGDTIY
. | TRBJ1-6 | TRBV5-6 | ASSTDSNSPLH
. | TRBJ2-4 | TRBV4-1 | ASSTWTENIQY
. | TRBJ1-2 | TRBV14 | ASSPTPGTYGYT
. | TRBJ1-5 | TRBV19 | ASSGPGNQPQH
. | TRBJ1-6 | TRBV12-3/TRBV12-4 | ASSSRDSPLH
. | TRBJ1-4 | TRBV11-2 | ASSFGSNEKLF
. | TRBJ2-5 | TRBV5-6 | ASSTEARGGETQY
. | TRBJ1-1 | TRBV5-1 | ASSFNWNTEAF
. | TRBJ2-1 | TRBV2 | ASRVRGANEQF
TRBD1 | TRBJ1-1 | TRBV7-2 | ASSPRTGGTEAF
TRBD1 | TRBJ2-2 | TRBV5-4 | ASSWNRGLNTGELF